The 26 T cell receptor beta chains reported below all come from one sample, sequenced in a study of blood T cell repertoires in COVID-19. The assay was immunoSEQ multiplex PCR, and TCRdb's table has in-frame clones only and misses some. Seen here are roughly 250,000 clones, about 83% observed once, and the top ten hold 5.5%. The sample consisted of peripheral blood. The source is a human donor in a cohort sampled during active COVID-19.

The chain is built from TRBV5-6 and TRBJ2-5; TRBD1 agrees at 7 bases. The V and J ends lost 4 bases and 0 bases, in that order; junction bases with no gene match: 3. The germline gives CDR1 SGHDT, CDR2 YYEEEE. The CDR3 spans 14 residues. The CDR3 DNA is TGTGCCAGCAGCATGGGACAGTACCAAGAGACCCAGTACTTC. Translating gives CASSMGQYQETQYF.

The rearrangement joins TRBV7-2 to TRBJ1-5; D is possibly TRBD1 (5 bases). Between the trimmed V and J ends, which lost 5 bases and 0 bases, there was a span of 11 bases. Germline V gene sequence: CDR1 SGHTA, CDR2 FQGNSA. The CDR3 contains 15 residues. The CDR3 is CASSPGLTSNQPQHF. The CDR3 nucleotides are TGTGCCAGCAGCCCGGGACTGACTAGCAATCAGCCCCAGCATTTT.

The chain combines TRBV5-1 with TRBJ2-7; 9 bases fit TRBD1. This CDR3 has 16 residues. Germline V gene data show CDR1 as SGHRS and CDR2 as YFSETQ. Trimming took 5 bases from V and 3 from J; bases not matched to a gene: 12. In nucleotides, the CDR3 is TGCGCCAGCAGTTTCGAAACAGGGGGCGCAGGCTACGAGCAGTACTTC. Its protein is CASSFETGGAGYEQYF.

This clone was recorded a few times. The genes are TRBV6-1 and TRBJ1-5; D remains unclear. The CDR3 is made up of 12 amino acids. Germline CDR1 reads MNHNS; CDR2 reads SASEGT. V was shortened by 2 bases and J by 7 bases, with 6 bases between the two germline ends. CDR3 DNA sequence: TGTGCCAGCAGTGAACTGCGGCAGCCCCAGCATTTT. Encoded protein: CASSELRQPQHF.

The genes are TRBV5-1 and TRBJ2-1; 7 bases match TRBD1. Trimming removed 7 bases from V and 4 bases from J; junction bases left unmatched: 8. Germline CDR1 SGHRS, CDR2 YFSETQ. There are 14 residues in the CDR3. CDR3 protein: CASRSGGGYNEQFF. CDR3 DNA: TGCGCCAGCCGTTCAGGGGGTGGGTACAATGAGCAGTTCTTC.

V gene TRBV19 combines with J gene TRBJ2-2; 9 bases are a match to TRBD1. The CDR3 spans 15 residues. In germline, CDR1 is LNHDA, CDR2 SQIVND (reference sequence). Trimming removed 7 bases from V and 3 bases from J; junction bases left unmatched: 6. CDR3 sequence (DNA): TGTGCCAGTAACGGCGGGACAGGGTACACCGGGGAGCTGTTTTTT. Translation gives CASNGGTGYTGELFF. Full variable domain (rest looked up from reference TRBV19 and TRBJ2-2): DGGITQSPKYLFRKEGQNVTLSCEQNLNHDAMYWYRQDPGQGLRLIYYSQIVNDFQKGDIAEGYSVSREKKESFPLTVTSAQKNPTAFYLCASNGGTGYTGELFFGEGSRLTVL.

The V and J genes are TRBV21-1 and TRBJ2-7; the D call TRBD1 from the table was never checked on the DNA. TRBV21-1 is labeled a pseudogene. This CDR3 region has 12 residues. The CDR3: CASRDTLDEQYF. As DNA, the CDR3 is TGTGCCAGCAGGGACACGCTAGACGAGCAGTACTTC.

V gene TRBV28 combines with J gene TRBJ2-3, with D tentatively TRBD1 (6 bases). The CDR3 extends over 15 amino acids. The ends were cut back, 6 bases at V and 6 bases at J, with 19 bases in the middle. The germline gives CDR1 MDHEN, CDR2 SYDVKM. The CDR3 loop is CASRQGYLSFDTQYF. CDR3 sequence (DNA): TGTGCCAGCAGACAGGGTTATTTGAGCTTCGATACGCAGTATTTT.

V gene TRBV7-2 combines with J gene TRBJ1-4; no clear D gene. The germline gives CDR1 SGHTA, CDR2 FQGNSA. The V and J ends lost 0 bases and 7 bases respectively, with 9 bases between them. This CDR3 region has 14 residues. The CDR3 sequence: CASSLAGEGEKLFF. CDR3 in DNA: TGTGCCAGCAGCTTAGCCGGGGAGGGTGAAAAACTGTTTTTT.

The chain couples TRBV4-1 to TRBJ2-7; 11 bases are shared with TRBD2. Germline V gene sequence: CDR1 MGHRA, CDR2 YSYEKL. J was trimmed by 3 bases and V by 4 bases; bases with no gene match: 17. The CDR3 consists of 19 residues. In DNA, the CDR3 is TGCGCCAGCAGCCTCTCACAGGGGGCGGTGGGGACTAGCGGCTACGAGCAGTACTTC. This codes for CASSLSQGAVGTSGYEQYF.

The chain has TRBV9 and TRBJ2-7; 13 nucleotides match TRBD2. V trimming: 5 bases; J trimming: 3 bases; junction bases outside the gene matches: 11. The CDR3 spans 17 residues. The V gene's germline CDR1 is SGDLS and CDR2 YYNGEE. The CDR3 loop is CASSSQPRLAGGYEQYF. In nucleotides, the CDR3 is TGTGCCAGCAGTTCCCAACCCAGACTAGCGGGGGGCTACGAGCAGTACTTC.

This clone was picked up one time. The chain links TRBV7-9 to TRBJ1-2; D gene uncertain. Germline V lookup: CDR1 SEHNR, CDR2 FQNEAQ (reference sequence). V was shortened by 2 bases and J by 0 bases, with 13 bases between the two germline ends. CDR3 length equals 16 residues. DNA for the CDR3: TGTGCCAGCAGCTTATTGGTACAGACCTCTAACTATGGCTACACCTTC. This codes for CASSLLVQTSNYGYTF.

The chain carries TRBV18 and TRBJ2-1; 12 bases are a match to TRBD1. Germline lookup yields CDR1 KGHSH and CDR2 LQKENI. This CDR3 is built from 15 residues. V lost 4 bases, J lost 7 bases, and 5 bases stayed unmatched. DNA for the CDR3: TGTGCCAGCTCACAGGGACAGGGGGCTGGGAATGAGCAGTTCTTC. Amino acid sequence: CASSQGQGAGNEQFF.

The J gene is TRBJ2-1, the V gene TRBV7-2; TRBD2 aligns across 11 bases. Germline lookup yields CDR1 SGHTA and CDR2 FQGNSA. The trim removed 4 bases at V and 7 bases at J, leaving 6 bases unmatched. The CDR3 sequence is 15 residues long. The CDR3 spells CASSSGLAGQNEQFF. The DNA of the CDR3 is TGTGCCAGCAGCTCCGGACTAGCGGGCCAAAATGAGCAGTTCTTC.

This chain uses TRBV11-3 with TRBJ1-2, with D perhaps TRBD1 (5 bases). The germline V and J ends were trimmed by 6 bases and 8 bases, with 28 bases remaining between them. This CDR3 comprises 17 residues. Germline V lookup: CDR1 SGHNT, CDR2 YENEEA. CDR3 nucleotide sequence: TGTGCCAGCAGACACCTGTATCAGTGGGGGGAGGTGGAGGGCTACACCTTC. It encodes CASRHLYQWGEVEGYTF.

This clone was recorded at least ten times. This sequence joins TRBV14 and TRBJ1-6; unclear D gene. Germline CDR1 reads SGHDN; CDR2 reads FVKESK. Trimming took 0 bases from V and 4 from J, leaving 7 bases between them. The CDR3 length is 15 residues. CDR3 residues: CASSQDGGYNSPLHF. The CDR3, as DNA: TGTGCCAGCAGCCAAGACGGAGGATATAATTCACCCCTCCACTTT.

This clone showed up just once. This sequence joins TRBV2 and TRBJ2-5, with a possible D match to TRBD2 (6 bases). The CDR3 has 12 amino acids. In germline, CDR1 is SNHLY, CDR2 FYNNEI. Trimming removed 7 bases at V and 5 bases at J, with 11 bases between. Written as DNA, the CDR3 is TGTGCCAGCAAATTAGCGGAGGAGACCCAGTACTTC. Amino acid sequence: CASKLAEETQYF.

The chain recombines TRBV3-1 (or the pseudogene TRBV3-2) with TRBJ1-4; TRBD1 agrees at 11 bases. Germline loops: CDR1 LGHDT, CDR2 YNNKEL (reference sequence). V gave up 5 bases and J gave up 4 bases; unmatched junction bases: 12. This CDR3 has 18 residues. This chain's CDR3 is CASSWLRDRGLYNEKLFF. As DNA, the CDR3 is TGTGCCAGCAGCTGGCTAAGGGACAGGGGGTTGTATAATGAAAAACTGTTTTTT.

The rearrangement joins TRBV10-2 to TRBJ2-5; unclear D gene. V was pared by 0 bases and J by 7 bases, with 12 bases between. The germline V gene has CDR1 WSHSY and CDR2 SAAADI. This CDR3 has 14 amino acids. CDR3 protein: CASSESAVSGTQYF. DNA for the CDR3: TGCGCCAGCAGTGAGTCCGCGGTCTCGGGGACCCAGTACTTC.

V is TRBV19 and J is TRBJ2-3; 9 positions match TRBD2. V trimming: 3 bases; J trimming: 0 bases; junction bases outside the gene matches: 7. CDR3 size: 17 residues. Germline CDR1 LNHDA, CDR2 SQIVND (reference sequence). This chain's CDR3 is CASSMERTSDSTDTQYF. The DNA for the CDR3 is TGTGCCAGTAGTATGGAGAGGACTAGCGACAGCACAGATACGCAGTATTTT.

The chain links TRBV7-2 to TRBJ1-2, with D tentatively TRBD1 (5 bases). Germline V CDR1 and CDR2: SGHTA, FQGNSA. CDR3 length: 13 residues. V was trimmed by 3 bases and J by 10 bases, leaving 15 bases between them. CDR3 region: CASSLGQGRIYTF. The CDR3 DNA reads as TGTGCCAGCAGCTTGGGCCAGGGCCGCATCTACACCTTC.

The V gene is TRBV10-3, the J gene TRBJ2-3; 8 bases align to TRBD2. The V gene end was trimmed by 3 bases and the J gene end by 0 bases; junction bases not matched to a gene: 5. Germline V gene sequence: CDR1 ENHRY, CDR2 SYGVKD. The CDR3 length is 16 residues. For the CDR3, the DNA is TGTGCCATCAGTGATCTTAGCGGGGACAGCACAGATACGCAGTATTTT. This sequence encodes CAISDLSGDSTDTQYF.

The chain is built from TRBV3-1 (or the pseudogene TRBV3-2) and TRBJ1-5; a possible D gene is TRBD1 (5 bases). Germline lookup yields CDR1 LGHDT and CDR2 YNNKEL (reference sequence). This CDR3 contains 14 residues. Trimming took off 1 base at V and 4 bases at J, with 8 bases between the two ends. The CDR3 is CASSQAQGNQPQHF. The DNA of the CDR3 is TGTGCCAGCAGCCAAGCCCAGGGAAATCAGCCCCAGCATTTT.

As to this clone: Other nucleotide sequences in the sample specify the same CDR3. V gene TRBV5-1 combines with J gene TRBJ2-5; 8 nucleotides line up with TRBD2. The germline V gene has CDR1 SGHRS and CDR2 YFSETQ. J was trimmed by 3 bases and V by 3 bases; bases with no gene match: 4. The CDR3 spans 14 residues. CDR3: CASSSTGGEETQYF. For the CDR3, the DNA is TGCGCCAGCAGCTCCACGGGGGGGGAAGAGACCCAGTACTTC. Filled out from reference TRBV5-1 and TRBJ2-5, the complete variable domain reads KAGVTQTPRYLIKTRGQQVTLSCSPISGHRSVSWYQQTPGQGLQFLFEYFSETQRNKGNFPGRFSGRQFSNSRSEMNVSTLELGDSALYLCASSSTGGEETQYFGPGTRLLVL.

The chain recombines TRBV27 with TRBJ1-4; D is unresolved. V was shortened by 5 bases and J by 2 bases, with 12 bases between the two germline ends. Germline lookup yields CDR1 MNHEY and CDR2 SMNVEV (reference sequence). The CDR3 runs 15 residues. CDR3 nucleotides: TGTGCCAGCAGTCCCCAGACGGAGACTAATGAAAAACTGTTTTTT. Amino acid sequence: CASSPQTETNEKLFF.

In this sample, this clone turned up a few times. The DNA for the CDR3 is TGCGCCAGCAGATATAACAGGGACACTGAAGCTTTCTTT. Its translation: CASRYNRDTEAFF. The V call is TRBV5-1, the J call TRBJ1-1; TRBD1 might be the D (6 bases). Germline V CDR1 and CDR2: SGHRS, YFSETQ. The CDR3 runs to 13 residues. Trimming removed 5 bases at V and 3 bases at J, with 11 bases between. Using reference TRBV5-1 and TRBJ1-1 for the parts outside the CDR3, the full variable domain is KAGVTQTPRYLIKTRGQQVTLSCSPISGHRSVSWYQQTPGQGLQFLFEYFSETQRNKGNFPGRFSGRQFSNSRSEMNVSTLELGDSALYLCASRYNRDTEAFFGQGTRLTVV.